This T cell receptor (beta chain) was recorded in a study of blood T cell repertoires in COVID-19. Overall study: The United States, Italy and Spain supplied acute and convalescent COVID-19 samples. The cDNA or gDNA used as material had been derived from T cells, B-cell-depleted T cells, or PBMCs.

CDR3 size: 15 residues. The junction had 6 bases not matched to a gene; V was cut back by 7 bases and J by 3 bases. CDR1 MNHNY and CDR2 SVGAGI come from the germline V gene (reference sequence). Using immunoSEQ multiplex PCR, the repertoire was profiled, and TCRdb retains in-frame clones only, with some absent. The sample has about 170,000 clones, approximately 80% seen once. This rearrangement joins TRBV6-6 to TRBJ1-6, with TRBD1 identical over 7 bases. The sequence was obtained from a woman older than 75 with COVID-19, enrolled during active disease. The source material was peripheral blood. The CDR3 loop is CASTYRDSYNSPLHF. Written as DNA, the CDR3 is TGTGCCAGCACCTACCGGGACAGCTATAATTCACCCCTCCACTTT.